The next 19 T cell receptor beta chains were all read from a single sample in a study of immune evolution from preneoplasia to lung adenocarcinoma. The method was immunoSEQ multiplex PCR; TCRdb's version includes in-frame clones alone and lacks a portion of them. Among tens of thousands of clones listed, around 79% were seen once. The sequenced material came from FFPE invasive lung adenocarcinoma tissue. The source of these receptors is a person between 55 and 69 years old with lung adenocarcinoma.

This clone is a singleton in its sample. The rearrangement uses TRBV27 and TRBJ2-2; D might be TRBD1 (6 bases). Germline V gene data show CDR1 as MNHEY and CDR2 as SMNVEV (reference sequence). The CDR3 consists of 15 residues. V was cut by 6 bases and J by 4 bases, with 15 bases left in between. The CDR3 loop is CASSPQGLGTGELFF. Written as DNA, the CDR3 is TGTGCCAGCAGCCCACAGGGTTTAGGCACCGGGGAGCTGTTTTTT.

The CDR3 DNA follows: TGTGCCAGCAGTCTGGGCCGTGACACTGAAGCTTTCTTT. Its protein is CASSLGRDTEAFF. V and J are TRBV2 and TRBJ1-1, with D hard to call. This CDR3 comprises 13 residues. Trimming cost V 5 bases and J 3 bases, with 10 bases left between them. Germline assignment: CDR1 SNHLY and CDR2 FYNNEI.

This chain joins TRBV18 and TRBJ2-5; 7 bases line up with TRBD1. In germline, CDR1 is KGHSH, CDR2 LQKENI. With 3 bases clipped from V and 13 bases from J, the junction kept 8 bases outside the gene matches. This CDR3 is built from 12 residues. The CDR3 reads CASSPTPGGGYF. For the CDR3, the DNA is TGTGCCAGCTCACCGACCCCAGGGGGTGGGTACTTC.

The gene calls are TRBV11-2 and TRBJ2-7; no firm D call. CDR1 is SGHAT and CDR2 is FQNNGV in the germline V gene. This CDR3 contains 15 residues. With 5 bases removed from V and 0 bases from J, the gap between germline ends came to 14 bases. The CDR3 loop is CASSQDRSSSYEQYF. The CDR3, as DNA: TGTGCCAGCAGCCAAGATCGGTCGAGCTCCTACGAGCAGTACTTC. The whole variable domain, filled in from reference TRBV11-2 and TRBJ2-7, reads EAGVAQSPRYKIIEKRQSVAFWCNPISGHATLYWYQQILGQGPKLLIQFQNNGVVDDSQLPKDRFSAERLKGVDSTLKIQPAKLEDSAVYLCASSQDRSSSYEQYFGPGTRLTVT.

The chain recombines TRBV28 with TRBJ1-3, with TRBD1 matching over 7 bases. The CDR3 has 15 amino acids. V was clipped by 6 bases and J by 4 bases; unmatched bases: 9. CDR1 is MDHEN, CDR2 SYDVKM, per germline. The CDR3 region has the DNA TGTGCCAGCAGACTCCAGGGGGTTCGAGGAAACACCATATATTTT. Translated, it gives CASRLQGVRGNTIYF.

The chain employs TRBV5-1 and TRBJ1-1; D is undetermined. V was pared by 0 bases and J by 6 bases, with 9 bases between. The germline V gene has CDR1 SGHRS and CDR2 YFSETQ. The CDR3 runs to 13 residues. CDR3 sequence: CASSLGAESEAFF. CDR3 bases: TGCGCCAGCAGCTTGGGGGCGGAATCTGAAGCTTTCTTT.

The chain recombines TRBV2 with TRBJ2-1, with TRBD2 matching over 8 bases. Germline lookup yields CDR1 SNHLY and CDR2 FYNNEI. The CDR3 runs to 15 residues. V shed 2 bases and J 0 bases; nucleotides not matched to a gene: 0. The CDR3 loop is CASSESGSSYNEQFF. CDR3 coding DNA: TGTGCCAGCAGTGAAAGCGGGAGCTCCTACAATGAGCAGTTCTTC.

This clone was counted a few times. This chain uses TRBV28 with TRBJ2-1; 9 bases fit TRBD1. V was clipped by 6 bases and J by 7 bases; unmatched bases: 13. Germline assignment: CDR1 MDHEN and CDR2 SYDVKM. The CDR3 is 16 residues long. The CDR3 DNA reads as TGTGCCAGCAGCCCCTTTGGGACAGGGCGGATTAATGAGCAGTTCTTC. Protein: CASSPFGTGRINEQFF.

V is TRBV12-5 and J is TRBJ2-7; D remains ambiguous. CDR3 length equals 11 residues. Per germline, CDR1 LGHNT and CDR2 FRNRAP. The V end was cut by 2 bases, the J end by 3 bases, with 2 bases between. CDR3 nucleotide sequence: TGTGCTAGTGGTTTGTTCTACGAGCAGTACTTC. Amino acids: CASGLFYEQYF.

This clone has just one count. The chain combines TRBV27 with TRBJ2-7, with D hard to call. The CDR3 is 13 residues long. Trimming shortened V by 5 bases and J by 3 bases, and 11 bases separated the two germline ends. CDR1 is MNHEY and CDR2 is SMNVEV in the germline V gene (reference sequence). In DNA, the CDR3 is TGTGCCAGCAGTAGCATCACCAACTACGAGCAGTACTTC. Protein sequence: CASSSITNYEQYF.

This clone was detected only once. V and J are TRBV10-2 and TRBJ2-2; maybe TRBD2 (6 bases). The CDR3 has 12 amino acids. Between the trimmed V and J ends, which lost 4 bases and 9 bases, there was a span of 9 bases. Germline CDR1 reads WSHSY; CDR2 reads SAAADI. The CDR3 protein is CASSASVRELFF. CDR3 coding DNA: TGCGCCAGCAGTGCTAGCGTCCGGGAGCTGTTTTTT.

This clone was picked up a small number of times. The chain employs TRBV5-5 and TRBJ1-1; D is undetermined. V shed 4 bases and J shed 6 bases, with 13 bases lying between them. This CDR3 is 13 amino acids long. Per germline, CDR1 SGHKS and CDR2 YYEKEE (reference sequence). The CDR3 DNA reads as TGTGCCAGCAGCCGAGGGTTTCAGCCTGAAGCTTTCTTT. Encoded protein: CASSRGFQPEAFF.

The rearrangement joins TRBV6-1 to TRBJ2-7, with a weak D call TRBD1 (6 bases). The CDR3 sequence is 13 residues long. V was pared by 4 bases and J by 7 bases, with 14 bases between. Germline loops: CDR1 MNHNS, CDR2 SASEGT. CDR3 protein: CASSVTGNIEQYF. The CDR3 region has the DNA TGTGCCAGCAGTGTAACAGGGAACATTGAGCAGTACTTC.

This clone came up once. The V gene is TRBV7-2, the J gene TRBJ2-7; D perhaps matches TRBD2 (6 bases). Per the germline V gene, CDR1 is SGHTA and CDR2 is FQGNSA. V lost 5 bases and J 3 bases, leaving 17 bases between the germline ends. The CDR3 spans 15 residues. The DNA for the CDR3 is TGTGCCAGCAGCCCGAGGGCGGGGCAGGACTACGAGCAGTACTTC. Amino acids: CASSPRAGQDYEQYF.

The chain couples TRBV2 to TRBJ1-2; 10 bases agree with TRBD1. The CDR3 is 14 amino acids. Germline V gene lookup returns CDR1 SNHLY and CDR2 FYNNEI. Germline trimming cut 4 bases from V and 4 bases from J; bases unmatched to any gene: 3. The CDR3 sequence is CASSVDRGPYGYTF. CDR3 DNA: TGTGCCAGCAGTGTTGACAGGGGGCCCTATGGCTACACCTTC.

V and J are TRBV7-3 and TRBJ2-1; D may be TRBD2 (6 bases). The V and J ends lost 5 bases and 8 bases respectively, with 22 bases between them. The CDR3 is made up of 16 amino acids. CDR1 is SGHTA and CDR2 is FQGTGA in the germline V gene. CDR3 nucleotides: TGTGCCAGCAGCCCTGTCGGGGGTATGAGCGAGGATGAGCAGTTCTTC. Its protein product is CASSPVGGMSEDEQFF.

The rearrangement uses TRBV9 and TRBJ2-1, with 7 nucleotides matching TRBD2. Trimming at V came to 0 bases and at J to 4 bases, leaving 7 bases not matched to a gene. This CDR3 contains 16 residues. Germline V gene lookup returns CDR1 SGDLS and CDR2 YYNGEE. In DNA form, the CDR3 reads TGTGCCAGCAGCGTAGCTCTCGGGAGGATGTACAATGAGCAGTTCTTC. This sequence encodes CASSVALGRMYNEQFF.

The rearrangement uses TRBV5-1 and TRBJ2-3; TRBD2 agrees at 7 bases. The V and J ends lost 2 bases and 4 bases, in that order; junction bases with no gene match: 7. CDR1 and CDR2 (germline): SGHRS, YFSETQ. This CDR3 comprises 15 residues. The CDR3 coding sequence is TGCGCCAGCAGCTTCAAGCGGGATGGTTCAGATACGCAGTATTTT. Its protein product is CASSFKRDGSDTQYF.

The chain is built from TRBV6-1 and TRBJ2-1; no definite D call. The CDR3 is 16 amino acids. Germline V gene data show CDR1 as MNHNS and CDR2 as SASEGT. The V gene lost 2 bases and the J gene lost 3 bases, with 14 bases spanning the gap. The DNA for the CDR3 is TGTGCCAGCAGTGAATTGGCTTGGCCTCTCTACAATGAGCAGTTCTTC. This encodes CASSELAWPLYNEQFF.